Listed below are T cell receptor beta chains from one sample, sequenced in a study of blood T cell repertoires in COVID-19. Sequencing used immunoSEQ multiplex PCR; TCRdb keeps in-frame clones, though not all of them. The data show about 440,000 clones, around 88% seen once. Sequencing used peripheral blood. Every receptor here comes from a woman under 40 with acute or convalescent COVID-19. Each CDR3 is given with its conserved first and last residue. The D gene is left open where the match is weak. Clone size is stated in some rows and not others, as once, few, many or a class when expanded.

j_call: TRBJ2-5
clone_size: NA
v_call: TRBV7-9
d_call: TRBD2
cdr3_nt: TGTGCCAGCAGCCACGGGACTAGTGTAGGCGGAGAGACCCAGTACTTC
cdr3_aa: CASSHGTSVGGETQYF

j_call: TRBJ2-3
clone_size: NA
v_call: TRBV15
d_call: NA
cdr3_nt: TGTGCCACCAGCATATACAGGAGTAGCACAGATACGCAGTATTTT
cdr3_aa: CATSIYRSSTDTQYF

j_call: TRBJ2-5
clone_size: once
v_call: TRBV2
d_call: TRBD2
cdr3_nt: TGTGCCAGCAGTGAAAAGCGGGGGGGCCGGGAGACCCAGTACTTC
cdr3_aa: CASSEKRGGRETQYF

j_call: TRBJ2-7
clone_size: NA
v_call: TRBV27
d_call: TRBD1
cdr3_nt: TGTGCCAGCAGTTTAATAGCAGGGGGCCGCGAGCAGTACTTC
cdr3_aa: CASSLIAGGREQYF

j_call: TRBJ2-5
clone_size: NA
v_call: TRBV6-4
d_call: TRBD2
cdr3_nt: TGTGCCGTCCAGCCGAGACTAGCGGGGAGACGGACCCAGTACTTC
cdr3_aa: CAVQPRLAGRRTQYF

j_call: TRBJ2-1
clone_size: NA
v_call: TRBV11-2
d_call: NA
cdr3_nt: TGTGCCAGCAGCTATTCAGGGGGGCGAGACAATGAGCAGTTCTTC
cdr3_aa: CASSYSGGRDNEQFF

j_call: TRBJ1-1
clone_size: few
v_call: TRBV28
d_call: NA
cdr3_nt: TGTGCCAGCAGTTTGGCCAGGATGAACACTGAAGCTTTCTTT
cdr3_aa: CASSLARMNTEAFF

j_call: TRBJ1-3
clone_size: few
v_call: TRBV7-9
d_call: TRBD1
cdr3_nt: TGTGCCAGCAGCTTGGGACAGGGGGTTGGAAACACCATATATTTT
cdr3_aa: CASSLGQGVGNTIYF

j_call: TRBJ1-1
clone_size: NA
v_call: TRBV28
d_call: NA
cdr3_nt: TGTGCCAGCAGCCTACACGACAGTATACCTGAAGCTTTCTTT
cdr3_aa: CASSLHDSIPEAFF

j_call: TRBJ1-5
clone_size: NA
v_call: TRBV30
d_call: NA
cdr3_nt: TGTGCCTGGAGTGGCGGCAGTCCGGAGCAGCCCCAGCATTTT
cdr3_aa: CAWSGGSPEQPQHF

j_call: TRBJ2-5
clone_size: once
v_call: TRBV4-1
d_call: NA
cdr3_nt: TGCGCCAGCAGCCCCCAAAGGGGGGAGACCCAGTACTTC
cdr3_aa: CASSPQRGETQYF

j_call: TRBJ1-3
clone_size: few
v_call: TRBV5-5
d_call: TRBD1
cdr3_nt: TGTGCCAGCAGCCCTGAACAGGGGCGCGGAAACACCATATATTTT
cdr3_aa: CASSPEQGRGNTIYF

j_call: TRBJ2-6
clone_size: NA
v_call: TRBV28
d_call: NA
cdr3_nt: TGTGCCAGCAGTGGCGGGGGCCCTTTCTCTGGGGCCAACGTCCTGACTTTC
cdr3_aa: CASSGGGPFSGANVLTF

j_call: TRBJ2-7
clone_size: NA
v_call: TRBV18
d_call: TRBD1
cdr3_nt: TGTGCCAGCTCACCACAAACGGGACAGATCGAGCAGTACTTC
cdr3_aa: CASSPQTGQIEQYF

j_call: TRBJ1-1
clone_size: NA
v_call: TRBV10-3
d_call: NA
cdr3_nt: TGTGCCATCAAAAACAGGGTGGTGGACACTGAAGCTTTCTTT
cdr3_aa: CAIKNRVVDTEAFF

j_call: TRBJ1-4
clone_size: once
v_call: TRBV11-3
d_call: TRBD1
cdr3_nt: TGTGCCAGCAGCTCACCGGGACAGTATAATGAAAAACTGTTTTTT
cdr3_aa: CASSSPGQYNEKLFF

j_call: TRBJ2-3
clone_size: NA
v_call: TRBV10-3
d_call: NA
cdr3_nt: TGTGCCATCCGCGCGGGCCCAGATACGCAGTATTTT
cdr3_aa: CAIRAGPDTQYF

j_call: TRBJ1-4
clone_size: NA
v_call: TRBV7-9
d_call: NA
cdr3_nt: TGTGCCAGCAGCTCTGGCGGGATAAATGAAAAACTGTTTTTT
cdr3_aa: CASSSGGINEKLFF

j_call: TRBJ2-3
clone_size: NA
v_call: TRBV6-6
d_call: NA
cdr3_nt: TGTGCCAGCAGGCTAGCCGAAGATACGCAGTATTTT
cdr3_aa: CASRLAEDTQYF

j_call: TRBJ2-7
clone_size: NA
v_call: TRBV7-3
d_call: NA
cdr3_nt: TGTGCCAGCAGCTTAAATGCGGGGCGCGAGCAGTACTTC
cdr3_aa: CASSLNAGREQYF

j_call: TRBJ1-1
clone_size: NA
v_call: TRBV6-5
d_call: NA
cdr3_nt: TGTGCCAGCAGTTACGGACAAACCACTGAAGCTTTCTTT
cdr3_aa: CASSYGQTTEAFF

j_call: TRBJ2-4
clone_size: NA
v_call: TRBV28
d_call: NA
cdr3_nt: TGTGCCAGCCCAAGGCGGGACAGCAAAAACATTCAGTACTTC
cdr3_aa: CASPRRDSKNIQYF

j_call: TRBJ2-7
clone_size: many
v_call: TRBV20-1
d_call: NA
cdr3_nt: TGCAGTGCTAGTCAACGGGGGTTCTACGAGCAGTACTTC
cdr3_aa: CSASQRGFYEQYF

j_call: TRBJ1-1
clone_size: NA
v_call: TRBV7-3
d_call: TRBD1
cdr3_nt: TGTGCCAGCAGCTTGGGGACAGGGACGGGGACTGAAGCTTTCTTT
cdr3_aa: CASSLGTGTGTEAFF

j_call: TRBJ2-7
clone_size: NA
v_call: TRBV27
d_call: TRBD1
cdr3_nt: TGTGCCAGCAGCCGAGGGACAGGTCCCTACGAGCAGTACTTC
cdr3_aa: CASSRGTGPYEQYF

j_call: TRBJ1-1
clone_size: NA
v_call: TRBV12-3/TRBV12-4
d_call: NA
cdr3_nt: TGTGCCAGCAGTTTACAGGGTCGAGCTGAAGCTTTCTTT
cdr3_aa: CASSLQGRAEAFF

j_call: TRBJ1-2
clone_size: NA
v_call: TRBV5-6
d_call: NA
cdr3_nt: TGTGCCAGCAGCTTGGATATTCCCAGGATTTCCTATGGCTACACCTTC
cdr3_aa: CASSLDIPRISYGYTF

j_call: TRBJ2-7
clone_size: NA
v_call: TRBV5-1
d_call: TRBD1
cdr3_nt: TGCGCCAGCAGCTTGGTTTTCAGGGGGAGCTACGAGCAGTACTTC
cdr3_aa: CASSLVFRGSYEQYF

j_call: TRBJ1-4
clone_size: NA
v_call: TRBV7-2
d_call: NA
cdr3_nt: TGTGCCAGCAGCTTAGATTGGAGTGAAAAACTGTTTTTT
cdr3_aa: CASSLDWSEKLFF

j_call: TRBJ2-3
clone_size: NA
v_call: TRBV3-1/TRBV3-2
d_call: NA
cdr3_nt: TGTGCCAGCAGCCCCCATGACGGGGGGCCGTCAGATACGCAGTATTTT
cdr3_aa: CASSPHDGGPSDTQYF

j_call: TRBJ2-7
clone_size: NA
v_call: TRBV27
d_call: NA
cdr3_nt: TGTGCCAGCAGTGGCGGGGCGGGTTACGAGCAGTACTTC
cdr3_aa: CASSGGAGYEQYF

j_call: TRBJ2-1
clone_size: NA
v_call: TRBV27
d_call: NA
cdr3_nt: TGTGCCAGCAGTAACCCCGGGGACTTCAATGAGCAGTTCTTC
cdr3_aa: CASSNPGDFNEQFF

j_call: TRBJ1-3
clone_size: NA
v_call: TRBV9
d_call: NA
cdr3_nt: TGTGCCAGCAGCGTAGGGAGAGGAAACACCATATATTTT
cdr3_aa: CASSVGRGNTIYF

j_call: TRBJ1-6
clone_size: NA
v_call: TRBV9
d_call: TRBD1
cdr3_nt: TGTGCCAGCAGCGTCGACAGGGTTAATTCACCCCTCCACTTT
cdr3_aa: CASSVDRVNSPLHF

j_call: TRBJ2-3
clone_size: NA
v_call: TRBV7-6
d_call: NA
cdr3_nt: TGTGCCAGCAGCTTGAGCCTAGCAGGTTTAGGAGATACGCAGTATTTT
cdr3_aa: CASSLSLAGLGDTQYF

j_call: TRBJ2-3
clone_size: NA
v_call: TRBV4-1
d_call: NA
cdr3_nt: TGCGCCAGCGGTGGGCTCGGGTCGCGGGAGTATTTT
cdr3_aa: CASGGLGSREYF

j_call: TRBJ2-5
clone_size: NA
v_call: TRBV28
d_call: TRBD1
cdr3_nt: TGTGCCAGCAGTATCAGAGGGGGCCAACTCCAAGAGACCCAGTACTTC
cdr3_aa: CASSIRGGQLQETQYF

j_call: TRBJ1-4
clone_size: NA
v_call: TRBV6-7
d_call: NA
cdr3_nt: TGTGCCAGCAGTTACTCGATGGTTCCGACGCAGGGATTTAATGAAAAACTGTTTTTT
cdr3_aa: CASSYSMVPTQGFNEKLFF

j_call: TRBJ2-1
clone_size: few
v_call: TRBV24-1
d_call: TRBD1
cdr3_nt: TGTGCCACCAGTGGTCCCCGACAGGGATTGATTCTCAATGAGCAGTTCTTC
cdr3_aa: CATSGPRQGLILNEQFF

j_call: TRBJ2-2
clone_size: NA
v_call: TRBV9
d_call: TRBD1
cdr3_nt: TGTGCCAGCAGCGTAGCCCGGGACAGCAACACCGGGGAGCTGTTTTTT
cdr3_aa: CASSVARDSNTGELFF

j_call: TRBJ2-1
clone_size: NA
v_call: TRBV2
d_call: TRBD2
cdr3_nt: TGTGCCAGCAGGGTCAGACTAGCGGGGAATCGGGATGAGCAGTTCTTC
cdr3_aa: CASRVRLAGNRDEQFF

j_call: TRBJ1-5
clone_size: NA
v_call: TRBV2
d_call: NA
cdr3_nt: TGTGCCAGCAGTGATACAGGGTATCAGCCCCAGCATTTT
cdr3_aa: CASSDTGYQPQHF

j_call: TRBJ1-3
clone_size: NA
v_call: TRBV4-2
d_call: TRBD1
cdr3_nt: TGTGCCAGCAGCCAGGGCGTAACAGGGGAAAGAAACACCATATATTTT
cdr3_aa: CASSQGVTGERNTIYF

j_call: TRBJ1-1
clone_size: NA
v_call: TRBV19
d_call: TRBD1
cdr3_nt: TGTGCCAGTAGTAAAACACAGGGGGCGCTTAGAACTGAAGCTTTCTTT
cdr3_aa: CASSKTQGALRTEAFF

j_call: TRBJ2-3
clone_size: NA
v_call: TRBV2
d_call: NA
cdr3_nt: TGTGCCAGCAGTGAGATTAGCCTCTCAGATACGCAGTATTTT
cdr3_aa: CASSEISLSDTQYF

j_call: TRBJ1-6
clone_size: NA
v_call: TRBV6-5
d_call: TRBD1
cdr3_nt: TGTGCCAGCCAAACAGGGGATTCACCCCTCCACTTT
cdr3_aa: CASQTGDSPLHF

j_call: TRBJ2-2
clone_size: once
v_call: TRBV7-9
d_call: NA
cdr3_nt: TGTGCCAGCAGCTCGACGGACAGATCTTTCGGGGAGCTGTTTTTT
cdr3_aa: CASSSTDRSFGELFF

j_call: TRBJ2-5
clone_size: NA
v_call: TRBV14
d_call: NA
cdr3_nt: TGTGCCAGCAGCCAAGATCGGGGTGAGACCCAGTACTTC
cdr3_aa: CASSQDRGETQYF

j_call: TRBJ2-3
clone_size: once
v_call: TRBV11-3
d_call: NA
cdr3_nt: TGTGCCAGCAGCTACGGGGCAGATACGCAGTATTTT
cdr3_aa: CASSYGADTQYF

j_call: TRBJ2-3
clone_size: NA
v_call: TRBV28
d_call: TRBD2
cdr3_nt: TGTGCCAGCAGCCCCGGGGGGGCCATAGATACGCAGTATTTT
cdr3_aa: CASSPGGAIDTQYF

j_call: TRBJ1-4
clone_size: NA
v_call: TRBV28
d_call: NA
cdr3_nt: TGTGCCAGCAGTTTGAAGGGGATTGCAACTAATGAAAAACTGTTTTTT
cdr3_aa: CASSLKGIATNEKLFF

j_call: TRBJ2-3
clone_size: NA
v_call: TRBV4-1
d_call: NA
cdr3_nt: TGCGCCAGCAGCCAAGCGAATCGGGAAGATACGCAGTATTTT
cdr3_aa: CASSQANREDTQYF

j_call: TRBJ1-1
clone_size: few
v_call: TRBV19
d_call: NA
cdr3_nt: TGTGCCAGTAGTGAGGGGGTCCTGAACACTGAAGCTTTCTTT
cdr3_aa: CASSEGVLNTEAFF

j_call: TRBJ2-6
clone_size: NA
v_call: TRBV12-2
d_call: NA
cdr3_nt: TGTGCAAGTCGCTTAGTCCGGCGGATCTCTGGGGCCAACGTCCTGACTTTC
cdr3_aa: CASRLVRRISGANVLTF

j_call: TRBJ2-7
clone_size: NA
v_call: TRBV4-1
d_call: NA
cdr3_nt: TGCGCCAGCAGCCGAGTTTTTTTCCGGAGCGACGAGCAGTACTTC
cdr3_aa: CASSRVFFRSDEQYF

j_call: TRBJ2-7
clone_size: NA
v_call: TRBV5-1
d_call: NA
cdr3_nt: TGCGCCAGCAAGAAGGGGTCTGGGTCCTACGAGCAGTACTTC
cdr3_aa: CASKKGSGSYEQYF

j_call: TRBJ2-3
clone_size: once
v_call: TRBV5-1
d_call: NA
cdr3_nt: TGCGCCAGCAGCTCTAGGACAAGTTCAGATACGCAGTATTTT
cdr3_aa: CASSSRTSSDTQYF

j_call: TRBJ1-5
clone_size: NA
v_call: TRBV4-1
d_call: NA
cdr3_nt: TGCGCCAGCAGCCAAGATCTGGGCAAGCCCCAGCATTTT
cdr3_aa: CASSQDLGKPQHF

j_call: TRBJ2-5
clone_size: NA
v_call: TRBV5-4
d_call: NA
cdr3_nt: TGTGCCAGCAGCTTGAGGGGAAGTGGAGAGACCCAGTACTTC
cdr3_aa: CASSLRGSGETQYF